This TCR beta chain was recorded in a study of shared clonotypes between healthy human individuals. General study results and limits: The study found about 5.1% of naive CD4 clonotypes shared across several donors. Sequencing of the sorted subsets was shown by rarefaction to be incomplete despite large depth.

For sorted subsets, 150 to 200 ng DNA per replicate equaled roughly 29,000 T cell genomes. Profiling relied on immunoSEQ multiplex PCR, and the TCRdb table lists in-frame clones only, not all of them. The data contain roughly 590,000 clones, roughly 95% of them singletons. Naive CD8 cells, CD45RO-negative and positively selected for CCR7, excluded terminally differentiated effector memory CD45RA+ cells. As for this clone: Its antigen remains unidentified. Other DNA sequences of this sample code for an identical CDR3.

V was trimmed by 2 bases and J by 1 base, leaving 9 bases between them. This CDR3 contains 14 residues. CDR1 and CDR2 (germline): LNHDA, SQIVND (reference sequence). The chain recombines TRBV19 with TRBJ2-7; TRBD1 is a possible D gene (6 bases). The source material was naive CD8+ T cells sorted from blood. This receptor was taken from a woman in her 30s in good health. CDR3 amino acids: CASSITGNSYEQYF. The CDR3 DNA follows: TGTGCCAGTAGTATAACAGGGAATTCCTACGAGCAGTACTTC. The full variable domain, completed using reference TRBV19 and TRBJ2-7, is DGGITQSPKYLFRKEGQNVTLSCEQNLNHDAMYWYRQDPGQGLRLIYYSQIVNDFQKGDIAEGYSVSREKKESFPLTVTSAQKNPTAFYLCASSITGNSYEQYFGPGTRLTVT.